A single TCR beta chain is shown here with its context. Its antigen is unknown. V lost 6 bases to trimming and J lost 4 bases, with 12 bases between them. The germline gives CDR1 SGHVT, CDR2 SQSDAQ. The CDR3 contains 13 residues. The sample belongs to a study of T cell repertoires in cytomegalovirus infection. Study overall: Peptides in the study included HLA-C-restricted and HLA-B-restricted CMV epitopes. Public TCR beta signature analysis indicated the presence of both CMV infection and matching HLA type. Findings and caveats of the study: Of the TCR beta families, the public ones yielded a cumulative frequency that identified carriers of CMV plus the relevant HLA. Ex vivo responses were dominated by HLA-C-restricted CMV-specific TCR beta clonotypes.

One entry per CDR3 protein, called by TCRdb with MiXCR from the reads. The top ten clones hold under 15% of a sample with 900,000 to 950,000 distinct CDR3 sequences, roughly 30% of them seen once. The chain combines TRBV7-4 with TRBJ1-2, with no clear D. The sample consisted of cultured CD8+ T cells from PBMCs, taken from culture after CMV antigen stimulation. The sequence came from a human donor in good health (CMV status not recorded). Some clones in this sample may be carry-over from other donors' samples. As DNA, the CDR3 is TGTGCCAGCAGTGATCCTCGGAGCTATGGCTACACCTTC. Protein: CASSDPRSYGYTF.